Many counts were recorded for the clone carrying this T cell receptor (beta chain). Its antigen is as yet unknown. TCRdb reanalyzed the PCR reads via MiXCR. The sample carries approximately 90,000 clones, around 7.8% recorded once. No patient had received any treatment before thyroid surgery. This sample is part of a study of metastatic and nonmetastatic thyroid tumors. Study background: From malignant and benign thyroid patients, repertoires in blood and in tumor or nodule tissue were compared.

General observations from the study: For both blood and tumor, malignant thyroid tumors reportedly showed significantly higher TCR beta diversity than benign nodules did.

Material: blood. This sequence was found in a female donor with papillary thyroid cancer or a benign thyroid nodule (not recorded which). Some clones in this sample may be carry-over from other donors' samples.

CDR3 DNA: TGTGCCAGCAGCGTAGGGGGGGCCACCGGGGAGCTGTTTTTT. This translates into CASSVGGATGELFF. The chain carries TRBV9 and TRBJ2-2; the D call may be TRBD1 or TRBD2 (6 bases each). This CDR3 is 14 amino acids long. V was trimmed by 0 bases and J by 4 bases, leaving 7 bases between them. Germline-derived CDR1 and CDR2 are SGDLS and YYNGEE.